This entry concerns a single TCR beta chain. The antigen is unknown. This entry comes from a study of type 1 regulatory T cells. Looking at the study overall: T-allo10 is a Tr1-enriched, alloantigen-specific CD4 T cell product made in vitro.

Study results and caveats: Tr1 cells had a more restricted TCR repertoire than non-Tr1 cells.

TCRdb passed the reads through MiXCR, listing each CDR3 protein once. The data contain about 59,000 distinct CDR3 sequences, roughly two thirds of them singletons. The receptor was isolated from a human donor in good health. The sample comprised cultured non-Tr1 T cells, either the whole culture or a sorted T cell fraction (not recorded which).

CDR3 nucleotides: TGTGCCAGCAGCTTAGGGCCCGGTCAAGAGACCCAGTACTTC. This encodes CASSLGPGQETQYF. The chain is built from TRBV7-6 and TRBJ2-5; D is uncertain. Germline V lookup: CDR1 SGHVS, CDR2 FNYEAQ. This CDR3 has 14 residues. Trimming took off 1 base at V and 2 bases at J, with 8 bases between the two ends.